These 2 T cell receptor beta chains share one sample of origin, sequenced in a study of regulatory T cells in long-lasting Graves disease. The time point denotes: newly diagnosed GD, antithyroid drugs for less than 3 months. Generation of the TCR library employed RNA extracted from PBMCs. Both iRepertoire HTBI primers and Arm-PCR of CDR3 regions were used to build the TCR beta libraries. One entry per CDR3 protein, called by TCRdb with MiXCR from the multiplex PCR reads. The table records about 470,000 distinct CDR3 sequences, about 15% of them present only once. These same data were also listed under a study on T cells in Graves' hyperthyroidism and ophthalmopathy.

Material: peripheral blood mononuclear cells (PBMCs), obtained at new diagnosis, from a patient treated with antithyroid drugs. These receptors were obtained from a woman aged 25 to 39 with Graves disease.

This clonotype has a count of ten or more. The rearrangement uses TRBV12-3 or TRBV12-4 and TRBJ2-7, with 7 bases that match TRBD1. This CDR3 has 13 residues. V lost 3 bases to trimming and J lost 3 bases; unmatched junction nucleotides: 2. The CDR3 loop reads CASSFRQGYEQYF. DNA of the CDR3: TGTGCCAGCAGTTTCCGACAGGGCTACGAGCAGTACTTC.

In this sample, this clonotype turned up many times. The J gene is TRBJ1-1, the V gene TRBV19; TRBD1 is a possible D gene (5 bases). The CDR3 is 16 amino acids. Germline lookup yields CDR1 LNHDA and CDR2 SQIVND (reference sequence). V gave up 6 bases and J gave up 1 base, with 18 bases separating them. The CDR3 bases are TGTGCCAGTAGACCCCGGTTAGAAACAGGGAACACTGAAGCTTTCTTT. This translates into CASRPRLETGNTEAFF.